This T cell receptor (beta chain) was captured by sequencing in a study of cytotoxic CD8 clonotypes in ibrutinib-treated CLL. Turning to the study itself: On average, around 85,000 productive rearrangements and just over 250,000 productive templates per sample. Points from the study as a whole: Exceeding age-matched healthy donors, baseline clonality also tracked the counts of circulating CD8+ T cells. Upon ibrutinib response clonality rose, and upon progression it fell back toward baseline.

A note on this clone: Its antigen is still unknown.

Data came from immunoSEQ multiplex PCR; TCRdb stores just in-frame clones and leaves some out. The sample holds 200,000 to 250,000 clones, roughly 79% seen once. The TCR comes from a human donor with chronic lymphocytic leukemia. The input for sequencing was PBMCs, taken after 12 months of ibrutinib treatment.

The CDR3 bases are TGTGCCAGCAGCAGGGAACCGATCTACGAGCAGTACTTC. It translates to CASSREPIYEQYF. The chain recombines TRBV6-6 with TRBJ2-7, with TRBD1 as a possible D gene (5 bases). The CDR3 has 13 amino acids. Trimming cost V 6 bases and J 3 bases, with 12 bases left between them. In germline, CDR1 is MNHNY, CDR2 SVGAGI (reference sequence).